This TCR beta chain was retrieved from a study of T-cell reconstitution after alpha-beta-depleted transplantation in children. Study-wide results and limits: There were reportedly several hundred expanded graft clones from which alpha-beta T cells came about two months after transplant. Surviving recipient T cells and thymic progenitors accounted for the high day-60 TCRbeta diversity observed in some patients. The main origin of T-cell counts and diversity one year after transplant was newly produced T cells.

This clonotype was detected a few times. Antigen specificity is unknown. Unique molecular identifiers were used to barcode this TCRbeta library. From the PCR reads, TCRdb called clonotypes with MiXCR, one entry per CDR3 protein. The table lists fewer than 350,000 distinct CDR3 sequences, over 9% of them singletons. Trimming removed 8 bases at V and 3 bases at J, with 13 bases between. Germline lookup yields CDR1 LNHNV and CDR2 YYDKDF (reference sequence). This CDR3 region has 13 residues. The chain carries TRBV15 and TRBJ2-5; D perhaps matches TRBD2 (6 bases). This receptor was taken from a boy younger than two with acute myeloid leukemia, due to receive a stem cell transplant. This specimen was PBMCs, taken before TCRalphabeta/CD19-depleted stem cell transplant. CDR3 nucleotide sequence: TGTGCCACCGTGGCTCGACTAGAAGAGACCCAGTACTTC. Translating gives CATVARLEETQYF. The full variable domain, rest sourced from reference TRBV15 and TRBJ2-5, is DAMVIQNPRYQVTQFGKPVTLSCSQTLNHNVMYWYQQKSSQAPKLLFHYYDKDFNNEADTPDNFQSRRPNTSFCFLDIRSPGLGDTAMYLCATVARLEETQYFGPGTRLLVL.